Below, 9 T cell receptor beta chains from the same sample are listed, as sequenced in a study of cytomegalovirus exposure and HLA in healthy donors. Use of 60 Vbeta and 13 Jbeta primers characterized the PCR. Profiled with immunoSEQ multiplex PCR; TCRdb holds only in-frame clones, not every one. The table has 150,000 to 200,000 clones, 75% to 85% seen once. The material sequenced was PBMCs. These receptors were collected from a man aged 18 to 35 in good health and CMV-seronegative.

This chain uses TRBV6-1 with TRBJ1-2; 10 bases match TRBD1. With 7 bases clipped from V and 7 bases from J, the junction kept 9 bases outside the gene matches. Germline V CDR1 and CDR2: MNHNS, SASEGT. CDR3 length equals 14 residues. For the CDR3, the DNA is TGTGCCAGCACCTGGCGGGACAGGGGAGGTGGCTACACCTTC. This sequence encodes CASTWRDRGGGYTF.

V and J are TRBV5-1 and TRBJ1-2; 8 bases map to TRBD1. Trimming at V came to 0 bases and at J to 4 bases, leaving 2 bases not matched to a gene. This CDR3 has 14 amino acids. The germline V gene encodes CDR1 SGHRS and CDR2 YFSETQ. As DNA, the CDR3 is TGCGCCAGCAGCTTGGGACAGGGGACCTATGGCTACACCTTC. This encodes CASSLGQGTYGYTF.

CDR3 nucleotide sequence: TGTGCCTGGAGTGTCTCGTATGGCTACACCTTC. Protein: CAWSVSYGYTF. The J gene is TRBJ1-2, the V gene TRBV30; D not resolved. V lost 0 bases and J lost 5, with 4 bases in between. Germline V CDR1 and CDR2: GTSNPN, SVGIG (reference sequence). This CDR3 comprises 11 residues.

CDR3 amino acids: CASSLGRETQYF. For the CDR3, the DNA is TGTGCCAGCAGCTTAGGCCGGGAGACCCAGTACTTC. The rearrangement joins TRBV13 to TRBJ2-5; D is unresolved. The CDR3 loop spans 12 amino acids. V lost 0 bases to trimming and J lost 5 bases, with 4 bases between them. Per germline, CDR1 PRHDT and CDR2 FYEKMQ (reference sequence).

The chain couples TRBV6-1 to TRBJ2-3; the D gene is possibly TRBD2 (5 bases). The germline V gene has CDR1 MNHNS and CDR2 SASEGT. This CDR3 has 15 residues. V dropped 5 bases and J dropped 2 bases, with 14 bases sitting between them. The CDR3 reads CASSTRPGATDTQYF. CDR3 in DNA: TGTGCCAGCAGTACTAGACCCGGAGCCACAGATACGCAGTATTTT.

This clone was counted a few times. This chain joins TRBV12-2 and TRBJ1-5. TRBV12-2 corresponds to a pseudogene. This CDR3 contains 10 residues. The chain's CDR3 is CASRNQPQHF. CDR3 bases: TGTGCAAGCCGGAATCAGCCCCAGCATTTT.

V gene TRBV30 combines with J gene TRBJ1-1; D not resolved. Trimming removed 4 bases from V and 5 bases from J, with 5 bases in between. Germline assignment: CDR1 GTSNPN and CDR2 SVGIG (reference sequence). This CDR3 is 10 amino acids long. The CDR3 here is CAWMQTEAFF. The CDR3 DNA is TGTGCCTGGATGCAGACTGAAGCTTTCTTT. The full variable domain, in which reference TRBV30 and TRBJ1-1 provide the parts outside the CDR3, is SQTIHQWPATLVQPVGSPLSLECTVEGTSNPNLYWYRQAAGRGLQLLFYSVGIGQISSEVPQNLSASRPQDRQFILSSKKLLLSDSGFYLCAWMQTEAFFGQGTRLTVV.

The V gene is TRBV2, the J gene TRBJ1-3, with D unresolved. Germline V gene data show CDR1 as SNHLY and CDR2 as FYNNEI. V was cut by 1 base and J by 0 bases, with 7 bases left in between. The CDR3 has 15 residues. CDR3 residues: CASSEGGYSGNTIYF. In DNA form, the CDR3 reads TGTGCCAGCAGTGAAGGCGGTTACTCTGGAAACACCATATATTTT.

The chain links TRBV7-9 to TRBJ2-7; 9 bases match TRBD1. The ends lost 5 bases at V and 3 bases at J; junction bases unmatched: 5. CDR1 and CDR2 (germline): SEHNR, FQNEAQ (reference sequence). The CDR3 extends over 14 amino acids. The CDR3 nucleotides are TGTGCCAGCAGCCCACCGGGACAGGGCTACGAGCAGTACTTC. Protein: CASSPPGQGYEQYF. The full variable domain, its missing parts supplied by reference TRBV7-9 and TRBJ2-7, is DTGVSQNPRHKITKRGQNVTFRCDPISEHNRLYWYRQTLGQGPEFLTYFQNEAQLEKSRLLSDRFSAERPKGSFSTLEIQRTEQGDSAMYLCASSPPGQGYEQYFGPGTRLTVT.